This section outlines one TCR beta chain sequence together with its context. The sample belongs to a study of blood T cell repertoires in COVID-19. Study information: Both acute and convalescent COVID-19 samples were obtained from the United States, Italy and Spain. Sources were T cells, B-cell-depleted T cells, or PBMCs; the material itself was cDNA or gDNA.

In the study's own analysis: Cell counts per sample came from amplifying reference gene primers. Libraries were prepared by immunoSEQ multiplex PCR; TCRdb keeps only in-frame clonotypes and omits some of them. Clone size and V and J calls were adopted from that table, with D and trimming inferred from the DNA. The table has about 130,000 clones, around 90% seen once. Material: peripheral blood. This sequence originates from a man aged 50 to 60 with active COVID-19.

The CDR3 DNA sequence: TGCGCCAGCAGCCGGACTAGGGAAGAGACCCAGTACTTC. This translates into CASSRTREETQYF. This sequence joins TRBV5-1 and TRBJ2-5, with 7 positions matching TRBD2. Germline assignment: CDR1 SGHRS and CDR2 YFSETQ. The CDR3 spans 13 residues. Losses at the gene ends were 4 bases for V and 3 bases for J; bases not matched to a gene: 3.